This is a list of T cell receptor beta chains from one sample in a study of cytomegalovirus exposure and HLA in healthy donors. Profiled with immunoSEQ multiplex PCR; TCRdb holds only in-frame clones, not every one. This listing includes 150,000 to 200,000 clones. Sequences were obtained from PBMCs. The origin of the receptors is a woman between 55 and 75 years old in good health and CMV-seronegative. The CDR3 runs from the conserved cysteine through the conserved F or W. A D gene is named only where the DNA matches it firmly.

CASSERASGTTDTQYF	TGTGCCAGCAGTGAAAGGGCTAGCGGTACCACAGATACGCAGTATTTT	TRBV2	TRBJ2-3	TRBD2
CAGSLGLWQGNTEAFF	TGCGCCGGCAGCTTGGGTCTGTGGCAGGGGAACACTGAAGCTTTCTTT	TRBV5-1	TRBJ1-1	-
CASSSGTRGKVDTF	TGTGCCAGCAGCTCCGGGACAAGGGGGAAGGTGGACACCTTC	TRBV5-5	TRBJ1-2	-
CASSLSNRDTDTQYF	TGTGCCAGCAGCTTAAGTAACAGGGATACAGATACGCAGTATTTT	TRBV7-9	TRBJ2-3	-
CATSRVGGLTEAFF	TGTGCCACCAGCAGAGTTGGAGGGCTCACTGAAGCTTTCTTT	TRBV15	TRBJ1-1	-
CASSDHRDRGRRTEAFF	TGTGCCAGTAGTGACCACCGGGACAGGGGAAGAAGGACTGAAGCTTTCTTT	TRBV19	TRBJ1-1	TRBD1
CATSRDPQRNTIYF	TGTGCCACCAGCAGAGATCCACAGCGAAACACCATATATTTT	TRBV15	TRBJ1-3	-
CASSLKGQDYEQYF	TGTGCCAGCAGCTTAAAGGGACAGGACTACGAGCAGTACTTC	TRBV5-7	TRBJ2-7	TRBD1
CAISKGQTNEKLFF	TGTGCCATCAGTAAGGGACAGACTAATGAAAAACTGTTTTTT	TRBV10-3	TRBJ1-4	TRBD1
CASSERQGYTDTQYF	TGTGCCAGCAGCGAACGACAGGGGTACACAGATACGCAGTATTTT	TRBV9	TRBJ2-3	TRBD1